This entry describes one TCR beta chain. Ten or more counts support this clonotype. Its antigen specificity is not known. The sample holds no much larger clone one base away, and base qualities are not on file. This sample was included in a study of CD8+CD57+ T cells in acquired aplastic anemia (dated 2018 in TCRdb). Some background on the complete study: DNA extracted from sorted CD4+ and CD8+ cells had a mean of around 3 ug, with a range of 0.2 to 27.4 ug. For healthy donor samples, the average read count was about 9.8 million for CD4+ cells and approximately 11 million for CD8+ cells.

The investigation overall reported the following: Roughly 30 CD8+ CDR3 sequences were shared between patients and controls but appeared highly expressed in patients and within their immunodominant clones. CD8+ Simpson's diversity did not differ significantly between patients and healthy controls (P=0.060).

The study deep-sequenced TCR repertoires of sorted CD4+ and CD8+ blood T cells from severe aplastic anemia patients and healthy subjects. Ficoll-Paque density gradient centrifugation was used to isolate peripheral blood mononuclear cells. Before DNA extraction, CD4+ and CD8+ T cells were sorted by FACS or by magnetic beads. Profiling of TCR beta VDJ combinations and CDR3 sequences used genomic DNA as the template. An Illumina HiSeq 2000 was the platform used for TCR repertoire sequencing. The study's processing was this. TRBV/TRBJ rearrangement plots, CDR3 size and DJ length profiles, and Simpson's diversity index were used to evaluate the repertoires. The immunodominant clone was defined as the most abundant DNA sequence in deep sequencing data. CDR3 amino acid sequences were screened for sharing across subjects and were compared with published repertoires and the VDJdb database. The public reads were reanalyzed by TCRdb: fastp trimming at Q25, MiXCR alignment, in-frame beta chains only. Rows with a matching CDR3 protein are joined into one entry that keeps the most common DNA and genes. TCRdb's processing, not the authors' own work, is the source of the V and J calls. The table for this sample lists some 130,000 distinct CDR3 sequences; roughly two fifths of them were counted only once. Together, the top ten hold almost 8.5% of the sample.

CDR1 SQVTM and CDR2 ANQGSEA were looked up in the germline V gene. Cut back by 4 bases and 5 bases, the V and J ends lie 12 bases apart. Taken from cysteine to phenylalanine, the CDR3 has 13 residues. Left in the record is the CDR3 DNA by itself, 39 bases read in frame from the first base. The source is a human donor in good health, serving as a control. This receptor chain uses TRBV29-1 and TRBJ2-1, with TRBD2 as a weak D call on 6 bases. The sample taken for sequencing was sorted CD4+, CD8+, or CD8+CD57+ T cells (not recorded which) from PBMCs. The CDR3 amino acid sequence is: CSVGEDADNEQFF. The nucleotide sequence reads TGCAGCGTTGGGGAGGACGCCGACAATGAGCAGTTCTTC.